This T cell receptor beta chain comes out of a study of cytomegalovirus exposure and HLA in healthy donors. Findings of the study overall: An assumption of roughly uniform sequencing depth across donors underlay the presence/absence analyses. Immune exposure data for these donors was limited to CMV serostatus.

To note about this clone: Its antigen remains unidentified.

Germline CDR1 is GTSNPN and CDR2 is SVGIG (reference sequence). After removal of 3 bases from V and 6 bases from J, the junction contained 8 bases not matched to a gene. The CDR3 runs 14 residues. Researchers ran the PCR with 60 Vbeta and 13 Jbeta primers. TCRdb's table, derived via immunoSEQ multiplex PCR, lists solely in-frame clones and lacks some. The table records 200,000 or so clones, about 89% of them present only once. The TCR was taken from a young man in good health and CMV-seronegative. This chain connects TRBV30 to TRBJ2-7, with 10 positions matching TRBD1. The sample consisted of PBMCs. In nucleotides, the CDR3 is TGTGCCTGGAGCGGGACAGGGGCGCAGGGCGAGCAGTACTTC. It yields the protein CAWSGTGAQGEQYF.